Below, 21 T cell receptor beta chains from the same sample are listed, as sequenced in a study of Graves' ophthalmopathy and Graves' hyperthyroidism. Scientists amplified the TCR beta CDR3 regions from RNA transcripts. HTBI primers served in a first-round RT-PCR, which a second-round multiplex PCR followed. MiXCR, run by TCRdb on the multiplex PCR reads, gives a single entry per CDR3 protein. The sample lists fewer than 650,000 distinct CDR3 sequences; about 20% were seen once. Sequencing used peripheral blood. The receptors shown here come from a young woman with stable Graves' hyperthyroidism. Some clones in this sample may be carry-over from other donors' samples.

The sample holds many counts of this clonotype. This chain links TRBV6-5 with TRBJ1-5; D gene uncertain. Trimming removed 4 bases at V and 0 bases at J, with 4 bases between. In germline, CDR1 is MNHEY, CDR2 SVGAGI. The CDR3 totals 13 residues. The DNA for the CDR3 is TGTGCCAGCAGTTCCAATAGCAATCAGCCCCAGCATTTT. Translation: CASSSNSNQPQHF.

This clonotype was observed many times. The CDR3 protein is CASSPRTSGGSETQYF. For the CDR3, the DNA is TGTGCCAGCAGCCCGAGGACTAGCGGGGGGTCGGAGACCCAGTACTTC. The chain employs TRBV11-1 and TRBJ2-5; 14 bases map to TRBD2. With V trimmed by 5 bases and J by 5 bases, 7 bases remained unmatched. The CDR3 has 16 amino acids. Germline V gene sequence: CDR1 SGHAT, CDR2 FQDESV (reference sequence).

This clonotype appeared many times. The chain is built from TRBV6-2 or TRBV6-3 and TRBJ2-7; 7 bases line up with TRBD1. Germline CDR1 and CDR2: MNHEY and SVGEGT. CDR3 length: 13 amino acids. The trim removed 7 bases at V and 5 bases at J, leaving 8 bases unmatched. CDR3 amino acids: CASNPIDRDEQYF. In DNA form, the CDR3 reads TGTGCCAGCAACCCTATTGACAGGGACGAGCAGTACTTC.

This clonotype was recorded many times. J is TRBJ2-7 and V is TRBV29-1; the match to TRBD1 covers 7 bases. CDR1 SQVTM and CDR2 ANQGSEA come from the germline V gene. V shed 7 bases, J shed 9 bases, and the junction held 12 bases outside the gene matches. The CDR3 is 12 amino acids. DNA of the CDR3: TGCAGCGCCGGGACAGAGAGGTTTCGGCAGTACTTC. Translating gives CSAGTERFRQYF.

This clonotype showed up many times. V gene TRBV29-1 combines with J gene TRBJ1-1, with D uncertain. Trimming cost V 4 bases and J 1 base, with 16 bases left between them. CDR3 length: 15 amino acids. Germline assignment: CDR1 SQVTM and CDR2 ANQGSEA. The DNA for the CDR3 is TGCAGCGTTGTGGTCGGGTGGGGTTGGAACACTGAAGCTTTCTTT. As protein: CSVVVGWGWNTEAFF.

This clonotype was seen repeatedly, ten times or more. V gene TRBV15 combines with J gene TRBJ1-3, with D unresolved. Trimming left V 0 bases short and J 0 bases short, with 12 bases between. From germline, CDR1 is LNHNV and CDR2 YYDKDF (reference sequence). CDR3 length: 17 amino acids. For the CDR3, the DNA is TGTGCCACCAGCAGAGAAAGAGCAGGACCCTCTGGAAACACCATATATTTT. Residues: CATSRERAGPSGNTIYF.

The rearrangement uses TRBV7-8 and TRBJ1-1; D gene uncertain. Deletions cut 3 bases from V and 5 bases from J, with 13 bases between. Germline V gene sequence: CDR1 SGHVS, CDR2 FQNEAQ. The CDR3 extends over 14 amino acids. The CDR3 here is CASSFLSLGTEAFF. The CDR3, as DNA: TGTGCCAGCAGCTTTTTATCCCTGGGAACTGAAGCTTTCTTT.

This clonotype was counted between two and nine times. The chain recombines TRBV7-9 with TRBJ1-2, with D perhaps matching TRBD1 (6 bases). Trimming left V 1 base short and J 8 bases short, with 11 bases between. CDR1 and CDR2 from the germline V gene are SEHNR and FQNEAQ (reference sequence). This CDR3 is built from 13 residues. The CDR3 sequence: CASSLDRAQGYTF. The CDR3 region has the DNA TGTGCCAGCAGCTTAGACAGGGCCCAGGGCTACACCTTC.

The chain uses TRBV12-3 or TRBV12-4 and TRBJ1-5; no reliable D call. Deletions cut 5 bases from V and 4 bases from J, with 15 bases between. This CDR3 is 15 amino acids long. The CDR3 region has the DNA TGTGCCAGCAGTCCCAACCGGGGAAGTAATCAGCCCCAGCATTTT. Its protein is CASSPNRGSNQPQHF.

This clonotype was counted many times. The J gene is TRBJ1-2, the V gene TRBV6-5; D gene unclear. Germline values: CDR1 MNHEY, CDR2 SVGAGI. This CDR3 spans 12 amino acids. Trimming took 8 bases from V and 3 from J, leaving 10 bases between them. The CDR3 DNA reads as TGTGCCAGCTGGACGGAATACTATGGCTACACCTTC. Its translation is CASWTEYYGYTF.

This clonotype was seen only a few times. CDR3 sequence (DNA): TGCGCCAGCAGCCAAGAAACAGGGGGGTTAGGTGAAGCTTTCTTT. Translated, it gives CASSQETGGLGEAFF. The chain has TRBV4-3 and TRBJ1-1; 8 bases line up with TRBD1. From germline, CDR1 is LGHNA and CDR2 YSLEER. J was trimmed by 7 bases and V by 0 bases; bases with no gene match: 7. CDR3 size: 15 residues.

J is TRBJ2-3 and V is TRBV30, with TRBD2 matching over 9 bases. Germline CDR1 is GTSNPN and CDR2 is SVGIG (reference sequence). This CDR3 contains 16 residues. The junction had 8 bases not matched to a gene; V was cut back by 4 bases and J by 0 bases. CDR3 amino acids: CAWTMSGRTSTDTQYF. CDR3 DNA: TGTGCCTGGACGATGAGCGGGAGGACTAGCACAGATACGCAGTATTTT.

This clonotype was recorded many times. The chain joins TRBV28 to TRBJ2-7; the match to TRBD1 covers 9 bases. The CDR3 has 14 residues. V gave up 6 bases and J gave up 6 bases; unmatched junction bases: 9. Looked up from germline, CDR1 is MDHEN and CDR2 is SYDVKM. The CDR3 coding sequence is TGTGCCAGCAGAGAACCGGGACAGGGTTCCGAGCAGTACTTC. Translating gives CASREPGQGSEQYF.

This clonotype was seen a few times. V gene TRBV11-2 combines with J gene TRBJ2-7, with D perhaps TRBD2 (6 bases). Germline V gene data show CDR1 as SGHAT and CDR2 as FQNNGV. Trimming took 1 base from V and 0 from J, leaving 13 bases between them. The CDR3 has 16 residues. The CDR3, as DNA: TGTGCCAGCAGCTTAGTGTGGGACTTCACCTCCTACGAGCAGTACTTC. Translation: CASSLVWDFTSYEQYF.

This clonotype was detected many times. The chain employs TRBV11-3 and TRBJ2-6; TRBD1 is a possible D gene (6 bases). The CDR3 runs 17 residues. Germline CDR1 SGHNT, CDR2 YENEEA. V gave up 5 bases and J gave up 2 bases, with 16 bases separating them. The CDR3 here is CASSTPGDNAGANVLTF. The CDR3 DNA is TGTGCCAGCAGCACGCCAGGGGACAATGCTGGGGCCAACGTCCTGACTTTC.

Ten or more counts support this clonotype. The chain joins TRBV7-6 to TRBJ2-2; TRBD2 agrees at 15 bases. CDR1 is SGHVS and CDR2 is FNYEAQ in the germline V gene. J lost 1 base, V lost 5 bases, and 5 bases had no gene match. CDR3 length equals 18 residues. The CDR3 nucleotides are TGTGCCAGCAGCCCTGGGACTAGCGGGGGGTTGAACACCGGGGAGCTGTTTTTT. It codes for CASSPGTSGGLNTGELFF.

V and J are TRBV6-1 and TRBJ1-6; no clear D gene. This CDR3 is built from 14 residues. CDR1 is MNHNS, CDR2 SASEGT, per germline. Deletions cut 5 bases from V and 4 bases from J, with 9 bases between. The DNA of the CDR3 is TGTGCCAGCAGTTACAGCGCTTATAATTCACCCCTCCACTTT. This codes for CASSYSAYNSPLHF.

V gene TRBV12-3 or TRBV12-4 combines with J gene TRBJ2-5, with D unclear. The CDR3 spans 15 residues. V lost 3 bases, J lost 4 bases, and 15 bases lay in between. CDR3 sequence (DNA): TGTGCCAGCAGTTTTTTGATGTCGGTAGGAGAGACCCAGTACTTC. Its protein is CASSFLMSVGETQYF.

Ten or more counts support this clonotype. The V gene is TRBV11-2, the J gene TRBJ1-2; 9 nucleotides agree with TRBD1. The trim removed 5 bases at V and 2 bases at J, leaving 9 bases unmatched. CDR1 SGHAT and CDR2 FQNNGV come from the germline V gene. The CDR3 is made up of 16 amino acids. The CDR3 loop reads CASSAAPGQGNYGYTF. The CDR3 region has the DNA TGTGCCAGCAGCGCCGCGCCGGGACAGGGCAACTATGGCTACACCTTC.

The rearrangement links TRBV7-8 to TRBJ1-6, with D possibly TRBD1 on 5 matching bases. The V gene's germline CDR1 is SGHVS and CDR2 FQNEAQ. This CDR3 contains 15 residues. V shed 1 base and J shed 4 bases, with 8 bases lying between them. The CDR3 coding sequence is TGTGCCAGCAGCTTAGGTGCAGGGTATAATTCACCCCTCCACTTT. Its translation is CASSLGAGYNSPLHF.

The V and J genes are TRBV30 and TRBJ1-1; D gene ambiguous. Germline CDR1 reads GTSNPN; CDR2 reads SVGIG (reference sequence). This CDR3 spans 12 amino acids. Trimming removed 3 bases from V and 10 bases from J, with 15 bases in between. CDR3 amino acids: CAWSRAQSGAFF. The CDR3 coding sequence is TGTGCCTGGAGCCGGGCCCAAAGTGGAGCTTTCTTT.